This T cell receptor (beta chain) was identified during a study of molecular identifiers for immune sequencing clone quantification. In the study overall: In replicates, RNA taken from about 19,000 or 110,000 naive CD8 cells was divided five ways, and four portions underwent sequencing.

TCRdb reprocessed the PCR reads via MiXCR and lists one record per CDR3 protein. The sample consists of about 65,000 distinct CDR3 sequences, approximately 17% of them appearing once. CDR3 length: 16 amino acids. CDR1 and CDR2 (germline): KGHDR, SFDVKD. In its sample, this clonotype was seen once. Its target is unknown. One junction end disagrees with the germline gene, perhaps due to a read error. Study-wide findings and caveats: Spiked Jurkat TCR RNA equivalent to one cell was reportedly detectable in around 980,000 naive cells.

The chain recombines TRBV24-1 with TRBJ2-1; D possibly corresponds to TRBD2 (7 bases). The origin of this receptor is a human donor in good health. Some libraries in this study had Jurkat cell RNA spiked in. Specimen: naive CD8+ T cells from blood, with Jurkat cell RNA spiked in. The sample's subset: FACS-sorted CD8+CD4-CCR7+CD45RA+ naive T cells. The CDR3 loop is CATSGEGGLAYNKQFF. In nucleotides, the CDR3 is TGTGCCACCAGTGGGGAGGGGGGGCTCGCCTACAATAAGCAGTTCTTC.